Shown below are 7 T cell receptor beta chains from a single sample sequenced in a study of post-analysis software for immune sequencing data. Sequencing libraries made from TCR beta cDNA carried unique molecular identifiers. From the PCR reads, TCRdb called clonotypes with MiXCR, one entry per CDR3 protein. The sample carries approximately 160,000 distinct CDR3 sequences, around 28% recorded once. Whole-study findings and limits: Included in a set of roughly 5 TRBV segments more frequent in patients than controls were TRBV5-6, TRBV5-1 and TRBV20-1.

For these TCRs, the target antigens are not known. The sequenced sample was blood. Receptors were obtained from a girl aged 5 to 17 with multiple sclerosis.

This clonotype was seen a few times. A much larger clone differs from this one at a single base, so this may be a read error. V gene TRBV5-1 combines with J gene TRBJ2-1; no clear D gene. V lost 0 bases and J lost 9, with 10 bases in between. The CDR3 length is 13 residues. The V gene's germline CDR1 is SGHRS and CDR2 YFSETQ. The CDR3: CASSLARGVEQFF. Written as DNA, the CDR3 is TGCGCCAGCAGCTTGGCCAGAGGCGTTGAGCAGTTCTTC.

Many counts were recorded for this clonotype. The chain couples TRBV3-1 to TRBJ2-1; D possibly corresponds to TRBD2 (5 bases). Deletions cut 0 bases from V and 1 base from J, with 10 bases between. The CDR3 contains 16 residues. Germline V lookup: CDR1 LGHDT, CDR2 YNNKEL (reference sequence). CDR3: CASSQDMRESYNEQFF. In nucleotides, the CDR3 is TGTGCCAGCAGCCAAGACATGAGGGAGTCCTACAATGAGCAGTTCTTC.

This chain connects TRBV10-2 to TRBJ2-2; 8 bases match TRBD1. The junction had 9 bases not matched to a gene; V was cut back by 6 bases and J by 6 bases. Germline V gene sequence: CDR1 WSHSY, CDR2 SAAADI. The CDR3 is made up of 15 amino acids. The CDR3 is CASSLQGGYAGELFF. The CDR3 bases are TGCGCCAGCAGCTTACAGGGGGGATACGCCGGGGAGCTGTTTTTT.

The chain is built from TRBV12-5 and TRBJ2-1; no reliable D call. V was pared by 1 base and J by 5 bases, with 0 bases between. Germline CDR1 and CDR2: LGHNT and FRNRAP. The CDR3 consists of 11 residues. The DNA for the CDR3 is TGTGCTAGTGGTTTGGACAATGAGCAGTTCTTC. It codes for CASGLDNEQFF.

This clonotype came up many times. This chain joins TRBV12-3 or TRBV12-4 and TRBJ2-7; TRBD1 aligns across 7 bases. The CDR3 spans 13 residues. Losses at the gene ends were 7 bases for V and 6 bases for J; bases not matched to a gene: 9. CDR3 bases: TGTGCCAGCACCCCGGACAGGAGAGGCGAGCAGTACTTC. Amino acid sequence: CASTPDRRGEQYF.

The count of this clonotype is one. No conserved phenylalanine or tryptophan ends this CDR3, so it is likely a read error. The chain is built from TRBV3-1 and TRBJ2-1, with D possibly matching TRBD2 (5 bases). V shed 3 bases and J shed 3 bases, with 9 bases lying between them. CDR1 and CDR2 from the germline V gene are LGHDT and YNNKEL (reference sequence). The CDR3 is made up of 14 amino acids. In DNA, the CDR3 is TGTGCCAGCAGCCAGGGAGCGAACTACAATGAGCAGTTCGTC. This codes for CASSQGANYNEQFV.

As for this clonotype: A much larger clone lies one base from this, so it may be a read error. The chain carries TRBV12-3 or TRBV12-4 and TRBJ2-1; possibly TRBD2 for D (6 bases). CDR3 length: 17 residues. CDR3 region: CASSAVRLLASYNVQFF. The DNA for the CDR3 is TGTGCCAGCAGTGCCGTTAGACTTCTAGCGTCCTACAATGTGCAGTTCTTC.